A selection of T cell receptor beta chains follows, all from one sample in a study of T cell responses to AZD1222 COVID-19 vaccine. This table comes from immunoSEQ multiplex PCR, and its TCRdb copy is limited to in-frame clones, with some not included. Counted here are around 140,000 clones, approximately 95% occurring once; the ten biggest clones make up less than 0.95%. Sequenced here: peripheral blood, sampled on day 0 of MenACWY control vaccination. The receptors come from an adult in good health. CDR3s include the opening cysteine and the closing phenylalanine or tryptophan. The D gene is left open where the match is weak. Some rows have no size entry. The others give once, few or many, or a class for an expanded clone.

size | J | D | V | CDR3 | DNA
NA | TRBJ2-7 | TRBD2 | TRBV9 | CASSAGLAGYEQYF | TGTGCCAGCAGCGCCGGACTAGCCGGATACGAGCAGTACTTC
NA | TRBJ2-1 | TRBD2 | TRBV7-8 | CASSPNGGTSFTEQFF | TGTGCCAGCAGCCCGAACGGGGGGACTAGTTTCACTGAGCAGTTCTTC
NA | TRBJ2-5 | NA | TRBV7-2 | CASSLSGLSQETQYF | TGTGCCAGCAGCCTCTCTGGACTATCTCAAGAGACCCAGTACTTC
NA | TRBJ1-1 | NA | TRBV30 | CAWSPMRYTEAFF | TGTGCCTGGAGTCCAATGAGGTACACTGAAGCTTTCTTT
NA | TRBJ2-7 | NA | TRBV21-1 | CASIPFYEQYF | TGTGCCAGCATCCCTTTTTACGAGCAGTACTTC
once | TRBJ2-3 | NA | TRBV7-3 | CASSLLSSSTDTQYF | TGTGCCAGCAGCTTACTTTCCAGTAGCACAGATACGCAGTATTTT
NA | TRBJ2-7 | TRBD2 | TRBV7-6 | CASSLGGGGYEQYF | TGTGCCAGCAGCTTAGGGGGGGGAGGCTACGAGCAGTACTTC
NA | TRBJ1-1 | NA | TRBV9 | CASSRRGGHAEAFF | TGTGCCAGCAGCCGGAGGGGCGGTCATGCTGAAGCTTTCTTT
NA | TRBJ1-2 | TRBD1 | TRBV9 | CASSVEPFPGQNGYTF | TGTGCCAGCAGCGTAGAGCCATTTCCGGGACAGAATGGCTACACCTTC
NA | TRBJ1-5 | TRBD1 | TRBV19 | CASSTLGQGASQPQHF | TGTGCCAGTAGTACCCTTGGACAGGGGGCCAGTCAGCCCCAGCATTTT
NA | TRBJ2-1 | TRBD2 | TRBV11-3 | CASSLMERGSYNEQFF | TGTGCCAGCAGCTTAATGGAGCGGGGCTCCTACAATGAGCAGTTCTTC
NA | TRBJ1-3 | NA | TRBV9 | CASSVSLQAGTIYF | TGTGCCAGCAGCGTCTCCCTGCAGGCAGGCACCATATATTTT
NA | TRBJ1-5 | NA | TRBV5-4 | CASSHDRNQPQHF | TGTGCCAGCAGCCACGACAGAAATCAGCCCCAGCATTTT
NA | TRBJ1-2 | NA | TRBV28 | CASSLYGPNYGYTF | TGTGCCAGCAGTTTATATGGACCTAACTATGGCTACACCTTC
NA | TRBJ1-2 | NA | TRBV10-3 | CAISESIVSWGESGYTF | TGTGCCATCAGTGAGTCGATCGTGAGTTGGGGGGAATCTGGCTACACCTTC
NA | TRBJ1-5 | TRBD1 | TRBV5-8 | CASSFYGAGGLVPQPQHF | TGTGCCAGCAGCTTCTACGGGGCAGGGGGGCTGGTTCCTCAGCCCCAGCATTTT
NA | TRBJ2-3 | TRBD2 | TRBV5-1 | CASSSSLAGGFLAGTDTQYF | TGCGCCAGCAGCTCGTCACTAGCGGGGGGGTTCCTAGCTGGGACAGATACGCAGTATTTT
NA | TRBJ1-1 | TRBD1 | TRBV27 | CASSDRDLGTEAFF | TGTGCCAGCAGCGACAGGGATTTAGGTACTGAAGCTTTCTTT